The clone carrying this T cell receptor (beta chain) has at least ten counts. Its target is not known. In TCRdb, the multiplex PCR reads were re-called with MiXCR into one record per CDR3 protein. Among under 250,000 distinct CDR3 sequences listed, roughly 30% were seen once. The data derive from a study of breast tumors, draining lymph nodes, adjacent tissues. J lost 8 bases, V lost 5 bases, and 4 bases had no gene match. Germline V gene lookup returns CDR1 SGHTA and CDR2 FQGTGA. CDR3 size: 15 residues. Samples came from axillary lymph nodes draining the breast cancer. Overall study results and limits: Most tumor T cells seemingly derive from lymph node, then expand in tumor. Tumors had less TCR diversity than lymph nodes, more than nontumor tissue. Tumor T cell lymph node origin was a supported hypothesis, not proven.

The chain is built from TRBV7-3 and TRBJ2-1; 15 bases agree with TRBD2. Sequencing was done on a sample of axillary lymph node tissue. The clonotype comes from a female donor with breast cancer. Some clones in this sample may be carry-over from other donors' samples. CDR3 nucleotide sequence: TGTGCCAGCAGCGAGGGACTAGCGGGAGGCTATGAGCAGTTCTTC. This gives the protein CASSEGLAGGYEQFF.